Here is one TCR beta chain with its context. Antigen unknown. This record comes from a study of cytomegalovirus exposure and HLA in healthy donors. Whole-study results and caveats: Immune exposure information available was restricted to CMV serostatus.

In germline, CDR1 is SGHTA, CDR2 FQGTGA. Trimming shortened V by 5 bases and J by 1 base, and 12 bases separated the two germline ends. The CDR3 is made up of 15 amino acids. In the PCR, 60 Vbeta and 13 Jbeta primers were used. TCRdb keeps only in-frame clones here, not all; method: immunoSEQ multiplex PCR. The sample shows 150,000 to 200,000 clones, about 81% of them seen only once. The sequenced material came from PBMCs. The chain couples TRBV7-3 to TRBJ2-1; perhaps TRBD2 as D (6 bases). This sequence originates from a woman aged 25 to 39 in good health and CMV-seronegative. CDR3 nucleotides: TGTGCCAGCAGCCCCCGTGGGGGGTCCTACAATGAGCAGTTCTTC. It translates to CASSPRGGSYNEQFF.